This T cell receptor (beta chain) was found in a study of T-cell memory formation after mild COVID-19. Note on this clonotype: Its target is unknown.

The CDR3 runs 16 residues. CDR1 and CDR2 from the germline V gene are SGHDN and FVKESK. V dropped 6 bases and J dropped 7; count of bases not matched to a gene: 13. TCRdb re-called the 5' RACE reads with MiXCR, one entry per CDR3 protein. The profile shows more than 350,000 distinct CDR3 sequences, about 21% of them singletons. General study results and limits: Pre-infection memory held some responding clones, suggesting pre-existing cross-reactive T cells responded. The SARS-CoV-2 specificity of second-wave clones reaching peak at day 37 remained unverified.

The receptor was isolated from an adult woman who had mild COVID-19 (a few samples of this study predate the infection). Cell type and time point are not known. Material for sequencing was PBMCs or a T cell subset sorted from them (not recorded which). V and J are TRBV14 and TRBJ1-4; 8 bases fit TRBD1. The CDR3, as DNA: TGTGCCAGCAGTCCCTACCAGGGGGCGATCGGTGAAAAACTGTTTTTT. The encoded protein is CASSPYQGAIGEKLFF.